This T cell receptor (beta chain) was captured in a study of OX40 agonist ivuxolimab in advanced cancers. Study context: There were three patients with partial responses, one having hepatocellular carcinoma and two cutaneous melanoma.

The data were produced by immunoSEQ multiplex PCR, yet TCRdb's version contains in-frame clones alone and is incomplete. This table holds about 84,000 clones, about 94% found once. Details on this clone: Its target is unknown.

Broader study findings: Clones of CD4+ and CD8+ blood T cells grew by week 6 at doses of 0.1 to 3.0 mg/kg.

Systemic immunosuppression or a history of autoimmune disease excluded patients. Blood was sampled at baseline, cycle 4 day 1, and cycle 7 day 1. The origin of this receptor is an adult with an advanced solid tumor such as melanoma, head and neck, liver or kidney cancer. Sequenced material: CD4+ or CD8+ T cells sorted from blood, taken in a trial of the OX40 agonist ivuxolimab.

CDR3 sequence (DNA): TGTGCCAGTAGTATTTTTTCTAACCAAGAGACCCAGTACTTC. Its protein is CASSIFSNQETQYF. The V gene is TRBV19, the J gene TRBJ2-5, with D unclear. The CDR3 length is 14 residues. Germline lookup yields CDR1 LNHDA and CDR2 SQIVND (reference sequence). V was clipped by 3 bases and J by 0 bases, with 8 bases between them.